This paragraph reports one TCR beta chain. This clone was recorded once. The antigen it binds to is not known. Base qualities are not provided; no much larger clone lies one nucleotide away. This entry comes from a study of Ad26.COV2.S vaccination and SARS-CoV-2 variants (dated by TCRdb to the early 2020s). Study-wide context: Vaccine-arm donors were drawn from COV1001, a multicentre, randomized, double-blind, placebo-controlled phase I-IIa trial of Ad26.COV2.S in healthy adults. Dosing of Ad26.COV2.S was intramuscular, at either 5x10^10 or 1x10^11 viral particles, delivered as one shot or as two shots spaced 56 days apart. Sequencing of the TCRbeta repertoire served to evaluate the specificity and breadth of SARS-CoV-2-reactive T cell receptors following Ad26.COV2.S vaccination. A total of 32 samples were included in the TCR-sequenced set, comprising 19 Ad26.COV2.S vaccine recipients, 5 placebo recipients and 8 SARS-CoV-2 convalescent individuals. Trial participants were randomized into five groups of five: low-dose or high-dose Ad26.COV2.S given once or twice, or placebo on both occasions. Blinding of investigators to trial group allocation was maintained during experiments and outcome assessment.

What the authors observed across the whole study: The study was not powered for comparison of responses between vaccine doses or regimens. It was noted by the authors that total T cell responses may have been underestimated by the TCR breadth and depth analyses. Ad26.COV2.S recipients had higher spike-specific TCR breadth than placebo recipients (P = 0.0014). Vaccine and placebo recipients had similar non-spike TCR breadth, a finding consistent with the vaccine containing only spike. Substantial breadth of spike-specific CD8+ and CD4+ T cell responses was reported after vaccination.

The immunoSEQ Assay was used to sequence TCRbeta CDR3 regions. After extraction, genomic DNA underwent amplification by bias-controlled multiplex PCR, followed by high-throughput sequencing. Turning to the authors' computational methods: Collapsing and filtering of sequences were performed to quantify the absolute abundance of each unique TCRbeta CDR3 region. T cell fraction was estimated by normalizing TCRbeta template counts to usable DNA, with usable DNA measured through amplification of reference genes found in all nucleated cells. Repertoire TCRs were annotated as SARS-CoV-2-specific by exact matching of V gene, CDR3 amino acid sequence and J gene to a known reactive TCR set. The reference SARS-CoV-2 TCR set was derived from MIRA and filtered for enrichment in COVID-19-positive ImmuneCODE repertoires, a step that removed public or cross-reactive TCRs. Based on the MIRA antigens, annotated TCRs were further analysed at the level of specific ORF or position within ORF. Depth was the summed frequency of annotated unique rearrangements, while breadth was defined as annotated unique rearrangements over total unique productive rearrangements. Two-sided Wilcoxon rank-sum tests were used to compare TCR breadth between groups. TCRdb limited this immuneACCESS table to in-frame rearrangements with V and J called. A share of clones is missing; checked studies link under half to unresolved V genes, and the rest is unexplained. V, J and clone size are taken as reported in that table, and D and trimming were inferred from the DNA itself. In this sample the table shows approximately 360,000 clones, roughly 85% of which occur a single time. Approximately 7.8% of the sample goes to the ten largest clones.

What this sample's treatment or condition label stands for: some 20 received Ad26.COV2.S at low or high dose, single or two shots; about 5 received placebo; per-sample allocation not given. Repertoires of vaccine and placebo recipients were sequenced from samples collected on day 63 after the first injection. In Cohort 1b, around 23 adults aged 18-55 years were enrolled at a single site in Boston, USA, between 29 July and 7 August 2020. As a vaccine, Ad26.COV2.S was a replication-incompetent adenovirus type 26 vector that expressed a prefusion-stabilized SARS-CoV-2 spike protein derived from the original Wuhan strain. Here the sequenced sample was peripheral blood, taken in a trial of Ad26.COV2.S vaccine versus placebo. The clonotype comes from a person between 18 and 65 years old who received the Ad26.COV2.S COVID-19 vaccine or a placebo.

The encoded CDR3 is CASKGLGEGQTQYF. In nucleotide form, the sequence is TGTGCCAGTAAGGGTTTGGGGGAGGGGCAGACCCAGTACTTC. In this chain, TRBV19 is recombined with TRBJ2-5; TRBD2 agrees with 7 junctional bases. The CDR3 covers 14 residues, taking in both the cysteine and the phenylalanine. The retained sequence is limited to the CDR3, 42 bases, with the frame set at the first base. Via the germline V gene (reference sequence), CDR1 is LNHDA and CDR2 SQIVND. Clipping removes 7 bases from V and 6 bases from J, with 11 as the unmatched junction base count.